This record looks at one T cell receptor beta chain sequence and its context. Per the original data handling: Reference gene primer amplification gave nucleated cell count estimates. Clones were read by immunoSEQ multiplex PCR, and TCRdb kept only the in-frame ones, dropping some. That table furnishes V, J and clone size, whereas the DNA furnished D and trimming. This table has over 100,000 clones, approximately 80% appearing once. This record comes from a study of blood T cell repertoires in COVID-19. Study in general: T cells, B-cell-depleted T cells, or PBMCs provided the cDNA or gDNA that served as material.

Germline V gene sequence: CDR1 SGHTA, CDR2 FQGTGA. Trimming pared 5 bases from V and 5 bases from J, leaving 19 bases between. CDR3 size: 16 residues. This receptor was obtained from a woman in her 70s with acute or convalescent COVID-19. The chain uses TRBV7-3 and TRBJ2-1, with D possibly TRBD2 on 7 matching bases. The specimen was peripheral blood. For the CDR3, the DNA is TGTGCCAGCAGCCCCGGGGGAGGGGGAGATCACAATGAGCAGTTCTTC. This gives the protein CASSPGGGGDHNEQFF.